This TCR beta chain derives from a study of Ad26.COV2.S vaccination and SARS-CoV-2 variants. Notes on the study in general: Vaccine and placebo recipients had comparable breadth of non-spike TCRs. It was vaccine recipients, not placebo recipients, who had the higher spike-specific TCR breadth.

The germline V gene has CDR1 SEHNR and CDR2 FQNEAQ (reference sequence). The CDR3 has 14 residues. Trimming stripped 0 bases from V and 2 bases from J, with 5 bases between. Details on this clone: Antigen unknown. Other DNA variants within this sample encode the same CDR3.

Here immunoSEQ multiplex PCR was the method, and the copy in TCRdb shows in-frame clones only, minus some. The data contain roughly 140,000 clones, roughly 89% of them seen just once; the ten biggest clones take up 4% to 6%. V gene TRBV7-9 combines with J gene TRBJ1-5, with D possibly TRBD1 on 5 matching bases. The input for sequencing was peripheral blood, taken after recovery from COVID-19. The receptor was isolated from a human donor who had recovered from COVID-19. The CDR3 sequence: CASSLAGGNQPQHF. CDR3 nucleotides: TGTGCCAGCAGCTTAGCGGGGGGCAATCAGCCCCAGCATTTT.